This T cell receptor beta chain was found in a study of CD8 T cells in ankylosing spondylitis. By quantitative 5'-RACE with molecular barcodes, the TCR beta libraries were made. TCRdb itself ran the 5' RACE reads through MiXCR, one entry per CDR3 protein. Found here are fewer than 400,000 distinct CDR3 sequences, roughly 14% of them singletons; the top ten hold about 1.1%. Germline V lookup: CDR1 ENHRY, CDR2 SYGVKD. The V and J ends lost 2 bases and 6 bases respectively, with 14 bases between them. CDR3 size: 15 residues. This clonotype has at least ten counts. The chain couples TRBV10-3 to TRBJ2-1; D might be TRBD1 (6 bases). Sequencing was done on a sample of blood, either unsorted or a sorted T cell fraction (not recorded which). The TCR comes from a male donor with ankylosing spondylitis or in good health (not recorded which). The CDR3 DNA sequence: TGTGCCATCAGTGAGGGGGGCGAGGGAGTCAATGAGCAGTTCTTC. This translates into CAISEGGEGVNEQFF.